Detailed here is one TCR beta chain. Its recognized antigen is unknown. No much larger clone is present one base from it, and per-base qualities are unavailable. The entry originates in a study of cytomegalovirus exposure and HLA in healthy donors (dated by TCRdb to about 2017). For the wider study: An earlier analysis of approximately 590 of the donors reported about 250 Gb of sequence data and around 110 million unique TCR beta sequences from roughly 200 million T cells. In the later analysis, no new phenotypic data were used to find candidate immune exposures; instead, reliance was placed on TCR beta sequences and their occurrence across donors. Every repertoire in the discovery cohort had been generated on one and the same sequencing platform. Typing coverage varied by locus: roughly 620-630 donors for A, B, C, DRB1 and DQB1; roughly 510 for DQA1; approximately 570 for DPA1; roughly 470 for DPB1. An early release covering about 600 HLA-typed donors comprised 250 to 350 gigabases of sequencing data and around 85 million unique TCR sequences. In an earlier analysis of a few hundred of the donors, high-throughput TCR beta sequencing was used to judge whether each TCR beta V gene segment behaved as functional or pseudogenic. Using immunosequencing, the study profiled T cell repertoires from around 670 subjects and related those repertoires to cytomegalovirus serostatus. On average, around 240,000 unique TCR beta nucleotide sequences were sequenced per donor among 398 genotyped donors of the cohort, with 15% to 20% of those sequences being non-productive. HLA typing included class I and class II loci at four-digit resolution. High-throughput TCR immunosequencing, statistical association of individual TCRs with disease status, and machine learning were combined to predict cytomegalovirus infection status. Genome-wide SNP genotypes for about 60% of the roughly 670 donors were used in a later genetic analysis, which treated that subset as a discovery cohort. Along with the approximately 700-subject first cohort, a separate validation cohort of over a hundred different subjects was used. The study aimed to test whether cataloging public T cell receptors could reveal signatures of past pathogen exposure. Alongside the repertoire data, information on donor age, sex, ethnicity and CMV serostatus was compiled. A later analysis re-examined previously published TCR beta repertoires from just over 650 donors and added high-resolution HLA genotyping to investigate patterns of TCR occurrence. Roughly five DR-DQ haplotypes were treated as single units for association and clustering because of strong linkage in the cohort. Of the roughly 420 genotyped donors, approximately 81% were placed in the genetic ancestry cluster associated with self-reported Caucasian donors. What the research found in general, with its limitations: In a later analysis, most CMV-associated TCR beta chains were found to appear HLA-restricted, with HLA associations seemingly driven largely by CMV exposure. An earlier analysis of 450 to 750 of the donors showed that most TCR beta V segments appeared in productive rearrangements either about 87% or about 30% of the time, which broadly matched IMGT annotations. At a false discovery rate of 0.05, a later analysis linked under 20,000 TCR beta sequences to specific HLA alleles. Correlated functional status among segregating V segments might be attributable to linkage disequilibrium, but an unknown experimental factor could not be ruled out. When HLA alleles, especially DR and DQ, strongly co-occurred, attributing TCR associations to individual alleles was difficult. The presence/absence analyses assumed that sequencing depth was roughly uniform across donors, and that assumption may not be true. CMV serostatus was the only immune exposure information available for the cohort. Compared with equally common non-associated chains, HLA-associated TCR beta chains in a later analysis were more clonally expanded and had lower generation probabilities. It was suggested by the authors that the approach could potentially be generalized to other disease states and immunological phenotypes. A further reported finding was that TCR beta sequences accurately predicted the HLA-A and HLA-B alleles for most subjects in the first cohort. According to a later genetic analysis, donors in an Asian-associated ancestry cluster had fewer N-insertions in productive TCRs than the approximately 700-donor mean. In the study, 164 TCR beta chains were listed as associated with cytomegalovirus. In vitro tests confirmed that a few of the cytomegalovirus-associated TCR beta chains recognize cytomegalovirus antigens. The cohort was sequenced for TCR beta chains only, and without alpha or paired-chain data the features that could be detected were limited. The earlier analysis of around 600 of the donors excluded over 15 rarely observed V segments, including chromosome 9 orphons, because counts were too low. An association between a missense DCLRE1C variant and V-gene and J-gene trimming of TCR beta chains was found in a later genetic analysis and replicated in an independent cohort. Because the 87-base-pair reads could not distinguish some IMGT-functional V segments, including TRBV6-2 and TRBV6-3, those segments were excluded. A cluster of highly shared sequence variants was judged likely to represent a technical artifact of the sequencing pipeline. In a later analysis, the rate of TCR association differed among HLA loci, with DRB1 alleles having the most associated TCRs and HLA-C alleles having the fewest. In both the original and validation cohorts, the classifier was reported to diagnose cytomegalovirus status with high specificity and sensitivity. Because HLA typing was unavailable for some donors at each locus, only the typed subset was used in association tests. Several of the top co-occurrence clusters appeared to be linked to parvovirus B19, influenza, CMV and Epstein-Barr virus, according to a later analysis. Most TCR sequences were seen in very few donors, while some public TCRs were found in many individuals.

Library preparation used the immunoSEQ multiplex PCR assay. The multiplex PCR relied on a mix of 60 forward primers for TCR Vbeta segments and 13 reverse primers for TCR Jbeta segments. The CDR3 region of rearranged TCR beta genes was amplified from genomic DNA by a multiplex PCR assay. The Illumina HiSeq System was used to sequence the amplified TCR beta libraries as 87-base-pair reads. Per the source publication's procedure: A later analysis counted tens of millions of unique TCR beta chains across the 666 repertoires, and approximately 11 million of these chains were shared by at least two donors. Raw reads were error-corrected and collapsed into unique sequences by a nearest-neighbor algorithm in which closely related sequences were merged to remove PCR and sequencing errors. V, D and J gene segments were assigned by aligning CDR3 sequences to IMGT reference sequences. For a sequence to be retained, a match of at least six nucleotides was required to both a V gene segment and a J gene segment. A rearrangement was called productive if the CDR3 had no stop codons and remained in frame with V and J, and every other rearrangement was called non-productive. CDR3 was defined according to IMGT convention as the region running from the second conserved V-encoded cysteine to the conserved J-encoded phenylalanine. In an earlier analysis of just under 600 of the donors, sequences lacking an unambiguous match to a single V gene segment were excluded. In an earlier analysis of several hundred of the donors, V segments were called functional above 56.7% productive rearrangements and were called segregating when the between-donor standard deviation exceeded 5%. A statistical classification framework was developed to diagnose cytomegalovirus status using the catalog of TCR beta chain sequences. In a later analysis, V and J genes were assigned by comparing TCR nucleotide sequences against IMGT/GENE-DB human TR gene sequences. Using the TCRdist pipeline, a later analysis assigned CDR3 sequences along with most-parsimonious VDJ recombination scenarios. A later analysis defined each TCR beta chain by its CDR3 amino acid sequence plus V-gene family, and excluded reads lacking a unique V-gene family. To address suspected cross-contamination and a sequencing artifact, a later analysis removed 550 to 750 highly shared, low-generation-probability nucleotide sequences. In a later analysis, a clonal expansion index for each public chain was calculated from normalized within-repertoire ranks of inferred template counts. In a later analysis, generation probabilities were computed using a VDJ recombination model fitted to out-of-frame rearrangements, and the results were checked against IGoR. A later analysis scored TCR-TCR, TCR-HLA and TCR-CMV co-occurrence with hypergeometric tests, applying a repertoire-size bias correction to TCR pairs. To estimate false discovery rates, a later analysis permuted the HLA or CMV assignments 20 times. A later analysis grouped co-occurring TCRs with DBSCAN, adding TCRdist sequence similarity when clustering within HLA-allele-positive subsets. Repertoires with fewer than 30,000 or more than 120,000 public chains were left out of co-occurrence clustering, as were about 5 repertoires with anomalous nucleotide sharing. TCRdb's version of the immuneACCESS table is confined to in-frame rearrangements and falls short of the full clone set. An unresolved V gene accounts for under half of the shortfall where checked; the remainder is of unknown origin. D and trimming were read from the DNA, whereas the V and J calls and clone size are those reported in that table. The table for this sample lists roughly 120,000 clones; around 86% of them were counted only once. The ten largest clones capture 1.5% to 2% of the sample.

The CDR3 covers 12 residues, taking in both the cysteine and the phenylalanine. The kept DNA is CDR3 alone, 36 bases in frame from the first base. Sequences GTSNPN (CDR1) and SVGIG (CDR2) are obtained from the germline V gene (reference sequence). Trimming takes 1 base off V and 6 bases off J; junction bases not matched to a gene: 0. The cohort consisted of 600 or so healthy bone marrow donors. Cohort members were all nominally healthy when sampled, although unrecorded immune exposures were likely present. The donor was CMV seronegative and belonged to the group of 352 seronegative cohort members. Every donor gave a peripheral blood sample, and the peripheral blood mononuclear cells from that sample were used for TCR beta sequencing. Genomic DNA was extracted from the blood cell samples with the Qiagen DNeasy Blood Extraction Kit.

The sequence derives from a man aged 40-49 years in good health and CMV-seronegative. Input material: PBMCs. The chain joins TRBV30 to TRBJ1-5, and 7 junction bases match TRBD1. The CDR3 amino acid sequence is: CAWSAGGQPQHF. Read as DNA, the sequence is TGTGCCTGGAGTGCAGGGGGTCAGCCCCAGCATTTT.